A single sample is the source of the 25 T cell receptor beta chains below, sequenced in a study of beta chain features in type 1 diabetes. The authors reverse transcribed all of the isolated RNA, so sequencing captured expressed TCRB transcripts. The data were produced by immunoSEQ multiplex PCR, yet TCRdb's version contains in-frame clones alone and is incomplete. The sample holds 240,000 or so clones; about 71% are singletons and the top ten take about 0.051%. Material: naive CD4+ T cells from blood. These receptor sequences come from a young man in good health.

V and J are TRBV7-2 and TRBJ2-7, with D possibly matching TRBD2 (5 bases). Germline loops: CDR1 SGHTA, CDR2 FQGNSA. Trimming removed 8 bases from V and 8 bases from J, with 16 bases in between. This CDR3 has 12 residues. CDR3 DNA sequence: TGTGCCAGCGCTAGCCGGACTGGAAAGCAGTACTTC. This codes for CASASRTGKQYF.

V and J are TRBV18 and TRBJ2-1; D is possibly TRBD2 (6 bases). The CDR3 runs 14 residues. Trimming removed 1 base from V and 5 bases from J, with 9 bases in between. CDR1 KGHSH and CDR2 LQKENI come from the germline V gene. The CDR3: CASSPLAEDNEQFF. Here the CDR3 DNA reads TGTGCCAGCTCACCACTAGCGGAGGACAATGAGCAGTTCTTC.

This clone has more than one count but fewer than ten. The chain couples TRBV7-2 to TRBJ2-7; 10 nucleotides agree with TRBD2. J was trimmed by 5 bases and V by 5 bases; bases with no gene match: 3. CDR1 SGHTA and CDR2 FQGNSA come from the germline V gene. The CDR3 loop spans 13 amino acids. CDR3 nucleotide sequence: TGTGCCAGCAGCGAGCGGGAGGGACACGAGCAGTACTTC. Encoded protein: CASSEREGHEQYF.

CDR3 amino acids: CASSPTRGGEETQYF. Written as DNA, the CDR3 is TGTGCCAGCTCACCTACACGAGGAGGGGAAGAGACCCAGTACTTC. This chain connects TRBV18 to TRBJ2-5, with TRBD2 as a possible D gene (6 bases). The CDR3 is 15 residues long. Germline V lookup: CDR1 KGHSH, CDR2 LQKENI. V was trimmed by 3 bases and J by 3 bases, leaving 14 bases between them.

Regarding this clone: In the same sample, other DNA sequences code for this CDR3. This chain joins TRBV29-1 and TRBJ1-2, with D possibly matching TRBD1 (5 bases). V dropped 4 bases and J dropped 4 bases, with 10 bases sitting between them. CDR1 and CDR2 from the germline V gene are SQVTM and ANQGSEA. The CDR3 length is 12 residues. DNA of the CDR3: TGCAGCGTTGGGGAGGGGAGCTATGGCTACACCTTC. Its translation: CSVGEGSYGYTF. The full variable domain, its missing parts supplied by reference TRBV29-1 and TRBJ1-2, is SAVISQKPSRDICQRGTSLTIQCQVDSQVTMMFWYRQQPGQSLTLIATANQGSEATYESGFVIDKFPISRPNLTFSTLTVSNMSPEDSSIYLCSVGEGSYGYTFGSGTRLTVV.

This clone appeared a few times. The genes are TRBV30 and TRBJ2-4; unclear D gene. V lost 0 bases and J 0 bases, leaving 9 bases between the germline ends. Per germline, CDR1 GTSNPN and CDR2 SVGIG (reference sequence). The CDR3 runs 15 residues. The CDR3, as DNA: TGTGCCTGGAGTGTGGGGTTACTAGCCAAAAACATTCAGTACTTC. Amino acids: CAWSVGLLAKNIQYF.

V usage is TRBV2 and J usage is TRBJ2-5, with 7 bases fitting TRBD2. Germline V gene lookup returns CDR1 SNHLY and CDR2 FYNNEI. J gave up 4 bases and V 5 bases, and 7 bases lay outside the gene matches. CDR3 length equals 14 residues. The CDR3 spells CASSPRGLGETQYF. CDR3 nucleotide sequence: TGTGCCAGCAGTCCCCGCGGACTAGGAGAGACCCAGTACTTC.

This chain joins TRBV5-6 and TRBJ2-6; D uncertain. There are 16 residues in the CDR3. The germline V and J ends were trimmed by 1 base and 0 bases, with 8 bases remaining between them. Germline assignment: CDR1 SGHDT and CDR2 YYEEEE. The CDR3 protein is CASSLTVASGANVLTF. Written as DNA, the CDR3 is TGTGCCAGCAGCTTGACTGTAGCCTCTGGGGCCAACGTCCTGACTTTC.

The rearrangement uses TRBV7-9 and TRBJ2-7; a weak D match, TRBD2 (6 bases). CDR1 is SEHNR, CDR2 FQNEAQ, per germline (reference sequence). The CDR3 extends over 14 amino acids. Trimming pared 3 bases from V and 2 bases from J, leaving 11 bases between. Written as DNA, the CDR3 is TGTGCCAGCAGCTTGGACTATCCTACCTACGAGCAGTACTTC. Translated, it gives CASSLDYPTYEQYF.

V and J are TRBV4-1 and TRBJ2-5; D is unclear. The germline gives CDR1 MGHRA, CDR2 YSYEKL. The CDR3 covers 13 residues. V gave up 4 bases and J gave up 7 bases, with 13 bases separating them. In DNA, the CDR3 is TGCGCCAGCAGCCCACGGGCAGTGGGGACCCAGTACTTC. This sequence encodes CASSPRAVGTQYF.

The genes are TRBV10-3 and TRBJ2-3; a weak D match, TRBD1 (5 bases). V lost 7 bases and J 1 base, leaving 15 bases between the germline ends. Germline lookup yields CDR1 ENHRY and CDR2 SYGVKD. This CDR3 has 15 residues. CDR3 protein: CAIKKEAGRTDTQYF. The DNA for the CDR3 is TGTGCCATCAAAAAGGAAGCAGGGCGCACAGATACGCAGTATTTT.

The V call is TRBV5-1, the J call TRBJ1-1; tentative D call: TRBD1 (6 bases). CDR1 SGHRS and CDR2 YFSETQ come from the germline V gene. This CDR3 contains 15 residues. The V and J ends lost 4 bases and 5 bases respectively, with 18 bases between them. The CDR3 DNA reads TGCGCCAGCAGCCCGGGGCCAGGGGAGGCGACTGAAGCTTTCTTT. It is translated as CASSPGPGEATEAFF.

The J gene is TRBJ2-5, the V gene TRBV7-9, with TRBD1 matching over 12 bases. Germline V gene data show CDR1 as SEHNR and CDR2 as FQNEAQ (reference sequence). With V trimmed by 5 bases and J by 7 bases, 8 bases remained unmatched. The CDR3 loop spans 15 amino acids. In DNA, the CDR3 is TGTGCCAGCAGCCCGGGACAGGGGGCGGCCCCGACCCAGTACTTC. Residues: CASSPGQGAAPTQYF. The full variable domain, with the rest looked up from reference TRBV7-9 and TRBJ2-5, is DTGVSQNPRHKITKRGQNVTFRCDPISEHNRLYWYRQTLGQGPEFLTYFQNEAQLEKSRLLSDRFSAERPKGSFSTLEIQRTEQGDSAMYLCASSPGQGAAPTQYFGPGTRLLVL.

V and J are TRBV29-1 and TRBJ2-7, with 9 bases identical to TRBD1. Germline V gives CDR1 SQVTM, CDR2 ANQGSEA. The CDR3 consists of 13 residues. V lost 4 bases to trimming and J lost 4 bases; unmatched junction nucleotides: 5. CDR3 in amino acids: CSVVWDRAYEQYF. The DNA for the CDR3 is TGCAGCGTTGTGTGGGACAGGGCTTACGAGCAGTACTTC.

This chain uses TRBV18 with TRBJ2-5; D tentatively reads TRBD1 or TRBD2 (5 bases each). The CDR3 totals 15 residues. Germline V lookup: CDR1 KGHSH, CDR2 LQKENI. V dropped 4 bases and J dropped 5 bases, with 17 bases sitting between them. CDR3 DNA sequence: TGTGCCAGCTCACGAAGGGGAGTGTCGGTCGAGACCCAGTACTTC. As protein: CASSRRGVSVETQYF. Full variable domain (missing parts from reference TRBV18 and TRBJ2-5): NAGVMQNPRHLVRRRGQEARLRCSPMKGHSHVYWYRQLPEEGLKFMVYLQKENIIDESGMPKERFSAEFPKEGPSILRIQQVVRGDSAAYFCASSRRGVSVETQYFGPGTRLLVL.

As concerns this clone: The same CDR3 arises from other DNA sequences in this sample as well. The V call is TRBV5-1, the J call TRBJ1-2; D uncertain. Germline assignment: CDR1 SGHRS and CDR2 YFSETQ. V lost 4 bases to trimming and J lost 2 bases, with 9 bases between them. The CDR3 contains 13 residues. The CDR3 region has the DNA TGCGCCAGCAGCCTAGACGGAAACTATGGCTACACCTTC. This sequence encodes CASSLDGNYGYTF.

Turning to this clone: A read error may produce the germline difference seen at one junction end. J is TRBJ1-2 and V is TRBV7-2; D is perhaps TRBD1 (5 bases). The CDR3 extends over 12 amino acids. CDR1 SGHTA and CDR2 FQGNSA come from the germline V gene. The CDR3 sequence: CASSLAAGTPFF. CDR3 in DNA: TGTGCCAGCAGCTTAGCGGCTGGGACGCCCTTCTTC.

The V call is TRBV29-1, the J call TRBJ2-5, with D hard to call. The CDR3 has 12 residues. CDR1 is SQVTM, CDR2 ANQGSEA, per germline. Trimming shortened V by 4 bases and J by 3 bases, and 9 bases separated the two germline ends. The chain's CDR3 is CSVGSGEETQYF. In DNA, the CDR3 is TGCAGCGTTGGTAGTGGGGAAGAGACCCAGTACTTC.

The chain links TRBV10-3 to TRBJ2-5; D is unresolved. The ends were cut back, 7 bases at V and 9 bases at J, with 15 bases in the middle. This CDR3 comprises 12 residues. Germline assignment: CDR1 ENHRY and CDR2 SYGVKD. CDR3 sequence reads: CAIKDSLVPQYF. The CDR3, as DNA: TGTGCCATCAAAGACTCTCTAGTTCCCCAGTACTTC.

This chain uses TRBV5-4 with TRBJ2-7; 7 positions agree with TRBD1. CDR3 length equals 13 residues. In germline, CDR1 is SGHNT, CDR2 YYREEE (reference sequence). Losses at the gene ends were 4 bases for V and 3 bases for J; bases not matched to a gene: 4. In DNA, the CDR3 is TGTGCCAGCAGCCACCGGGACAGCTACGAGCAGTACTTC. Protein product: CASSHRDSYEQYF. The variable domain in full, with the rest retrieved from reference TRBV5-4 and TRBJ2-7, is ETGVTQSPTHLIKTRGQQVTLRCSSQSGHNTVSWYQQALGQGPQFIFQYYREEENGRGNFPPRFSGLQFPNYSSELNVNALELDDSALYLCASSHRDSYEQYFGPGTRLTVT.

This sequence joins TRBV28 and TRBJ1-2, with D unresolved. The V and J ends lost 7 bases and 6 bases respectively, with 15 bases between them. The CDR3 has 13 amino acids. Germline CDR1 and CDR2: MDHEN and SYDVKM. Here the CDR3 reads CASTSRSGDGYTF. Here the CDR3 DNA reads TGTGCCAGCACCTCCCGGAGTGGGGATGGCTACACCTTC.

The chain uses TRBV10-3 and TRBJ2-7; no clear D. The CDR3 runs 14 residues. The germline CDR1 and CDR2 sequences are ENHRY and SYGVKD. Trimming left V 0 bases short and J 5 bases short, with 11 bases between. CDR3 nucleotides: TGTGCCATCAGTGAGTCGGAAGGGTTTCACGAGCAGTACTTC. Translating it yields CAISESEGFHEQYF.

The chain links TRBV15 to TRBJ2-1; the match to TRBD1 covers 7 bases. Germline values: CDR1 LNHNV, CDR2 YYDKDF (reference sequence). Trimming removed 3 bases from V and 4 bases from J; junction bases left unmatched: 12. CDR3 length: 17 residues. The CDR3 loop is CATSREIRDRKYNEQFF. In DNA form, the CDR3 reads TGTGCCACCAGCAGGGAAATCCGGGACAGAAAATACAATGAGCAGTTCTTC.

The chain has TRBV29-1 and TRBJ1-2; D gene uncertain. The germline V gene has CDR1 SQVTM and CDR2 ANQGSEA. The CDR3 has 11 residues. V lost 5 bases to trimming and J lost 4 bases, with 8 bases between them. This CDR3 is CSVLRSYGYTF. Here the CDR3 DNA reads TGCAGCGTTCTCAGGTCCTATGGCTACACCTTC.

This rearrangement joins TRBV10-3 to TRBJ2-7; TRBD1 agrees at 7 bases. Germline trimming cut 10 bases from V and 0 bases from J; bases unmatched to any gene: 9. The germline V gene encodes CDR1 ENHRY and CDR2 SYGVKD. The CDR3 is 14 amino acids. CDR3 sequence: CATKGAEHSYEQYF. The CDR3 nucleotides read TGTGCCACCAAGGGGGCAGAACACTCCTACGAGCAGTACTTC.